This record covers a single T cell receptor beta chain. Its antigen is still unknown. The data derive from a study of T cells in localized non-small cell lung cancer. Study-wide results and caveats: A denser population of T cells in blood accompanied longer overall survival. Adjacent lung held a median roughly 54 of the top 100 tumor clones. Without multi-region sequencing, intratumor heterogeneity could not be excluded.

Generated by immunoSEQ multiplex PCR, the TCRdb table keeps only in-frame clones and is missing some. The data hold about 52,000 clones, with around 87% observed a single time. The sequencing used PBMCs, collected before any cancer treatment. This clonotype was sampled from a female donor with stage II lung adenocarcinoma.

The CDR3 bases are TGTGCCAGCAGCTTAGCGGGGACAGGGATGGTCTACGAGCAGTACTTC. Translation: CASSLAGTGMVYEQYF. V gene TRBV7-9 combines with J gene TRBJ2-7; 9 nucleotides line up with TRBD1. The CDR3 is made up of 16 amino acids. Losses at the gene ends were 0 bases for V and 3 bases for J; bases not matched to a gene: 6. Germline-derived CDR1 and CDR2 are SEHNR and FQNEAQ (reference sequence).